This is a list of T cell receptor beta chains from one sample in a study of T cells in Graves' hyperthyroidism and ophthalmopathy. MiXCR, run by TCRdb on the multiplex PCR reads, gives a single entry per CDR3 protein. The repertoire holds around 200,000 distinct CDR3 sequences, about a sixth seen once, with roughly 28% in the top ten. The sample comprised blood. These receptors originate from a woman aged 45-59 years with Graves' hyperthyroidism. The CDR3 runs from the conserved cysteine through the conserved F or W. D genes are given only for firm matches. For some rows the clone size is stated as once, few or many, or as a class when expanded; others skip it.

size	length	J	V	D	CDR3	DNA
many	15	TRBJ2-7	TRBV9	.	CASSVELGYGNEQYF	TGTGCCAGCAGCGTAGAGCTAGGGTATGGAAACGAGCAGTACTTC
.	13	TRBJ2-5	TRBV7-3	TRBD2	CASSLEAGGTQYF	TGTGCCAGCAGCTTAGAGGCGGGGGGGACCCAGTACTTC
many	16	TRBJ2-1	TRBV18	TRBD2	CASSTGTSGTHNEQFF	TGTGCCAGCTCAACTGGGACTAGCGGGACACACAATGAGCAGTTCTTC
many	14	TRBJ1-1	TRBV7-9	.	CASSYPGIVTEAFF	TGTGCCAGCAGCTACCCAGGGATAGTGACTGAAGCTTTCTTT
.	14	TRBJ2-1	TRBV29-1	TRBD2	CSAGGGGRGPEQFF	TGCAGCGCCGGGGGGGGGGGGCGGGGGCCGGAGCAGTTCTTC
many	14	TRBJ1-1	TRBV3-1	TRBD1	CASSQDRVITEAFF	TGTGCCAGCAGCCAGGACAGGGTTATTACTGAAGCTTTCTTT
many	14	TRBJ1-1	TRBV29-1	TRBD1	CSVGRQGLNTEAFF	TGCAGCGTTGGAAGACAGGGGTTGAACACTGAAGCTTTCTTT
many	18	TRBJ2-5	TRBV29-1	TRBD2	CSVEWGTSGGTFKETQYF	TGCAGCGTTGAATGGGGGACTAGCGGGGGTACTTTTAAAGAGACCCAGTACTTC
many	13	TRBJ2-1	TRBV10-3	.	CAISESVADEQFF	TGTGCCATCAGTGAGTCCGTAGCGGATGAGCAGTTCTTC
many	16	TRBJ1-6	TRBV6-1	.	CASSISRSSYNSPLHF	TGTGCCAGCAGTATAAGCCGCAGCTCCTATAATTCACCCCTCCACTTT
many	15	TRBJ2-7	TRBV28	TRBD2	CASSSGTSGAYEQYF	TGTGCCAGCAGTTCCGGGACTAGCGGTGCCTACGAGCAGTACTTC
many	14	TRBJ1-1	TRBV3-1	.	CASSQEGQNTEAFF	TGTGCCAGCAGCCAAGAGGGACAGAACACTGAAGCTTTCTTT
.	18	TRBJ2-7	TRBV6-6	.	CASSYSGLPGGFSGEQYF	TGTGCCAGCAGTTACTCTGGTTTACCAGGCGGTTTTTCAGGCGAGCAGTACTTC
many	17	TRBJ1-6	TRBV9	TRBD1	CASSGTGGGSYNSPLHF	TGTGCCAGCAGCGGGACAGGGGGTGGGTCCTATAATTCACCCCTCCACTTT
many	11	TRBJ1-2	TRBV6-1	.	CASSEVTVYTF	TGTGCCAGCAGTGAAGTGACAGTCTACACCTTC
many	16	TRBJ1-5	TRBV28	.	CASSFQAPASDQPQHF	TGTGCCAGCAGTTTTCAGGCCCCGGCCTCAGATCAGCCCCAGCATTTT
many	15	TRBJ1-2	TRBV3-1	TRBD1	CASSPLTGSGYGYTF	TGTGCCAGCAGCCCTCTGACAGGGTCAGGCTATGGCTACACCTTC
many	13	TRBJ1-2	TRBV7-2	.	CASSLAHQYGYTF	TGTGCCAGCAGCTTAGCACACCAGTATGGCTACACCTTC
many	15	TRBJ2-7	TRBV10-3	.	CAISESATPTAEQYF	TGTGCCATCAGTGAGTCGGCAACTCCCACTGCCGAGCAGTACTTC
many	17	TRBJ1-1	TRBV2	.	CASSQPPVTEMNTEAFF	TGTGCCAGCAGCCAGCCCCCCGTGACAGAGATGAACACTGAAGCTTTCTTT
many	15	TRBJ1-5	TRBV6-1	.	CASRSLGQKGQPQHF	TGTGCCAGCAGGTCCCTAGGACAAAAGGGGCAGCCCCAGCATTTT
many	14	TRBJ1-1	TRBV7-9	.	CASSLAGRNTEAFF	TGTGCCAGCAGCTTAGCCGGGAGAAACACTGAAGCTTTCTTT
many	14	TRBJ1-1	TRBV28	.	CASSSPPLHTEAFF	TGTGCCAGCAGTTCCCCCCCGCTGCACACTGAAGCTTTCTTT
many	13	TRBJ2-7	TRBV19	TRBD1	CASSTDRGNEQYF	TGTGCCAGTAGTACAGACAGGGGCAACGAGCAGTACTTC
few	14	TRBJ1-1	TRBV4-2	.	CASSQERGLGEAFF	TGTGCCAGCAGCCAAGAGCGGGGTCTCGGTGAAGCTTTCTTT
many	12	TRBJ2-5	TRBV10-3	.	CAISESYQTLHF	TGTGCCATCAGTGAGTCGTATCAGACCCTTCACTTC
.	14	TRBJ1-2	TRBV2	.	CASSAKLLGPGYTF	TGTGCCAGCAGTGCCAAGTTATTGGGGCCCGGCTACACCTTC
many	15	TRBJ2-3	TRBV7-2	.	CASSSTPSSTDTQYF	TGTGCCAGCAGCTCGACTCCGTCTAGCACAGATACGCAGTATTTT
many	12	TRBJ1-2	TRBV19	.	CASSIGGSGYTF	TGTGCCAGTAGTATAGGAGGGTCTGGCTACACCTTC
many	13	TRBJ2-3	TRBV6-2/TRBV6-3	.	CASSWSPGDTQYF	TGTGCCAGCAGTTGGTCTCCAGGGGATACGCAGTATTTT
few	14	TRBJ2-7	TRBV2	TRBD2	CASSGTSATYEQYF	TGTGCCAGCAGTGGGACTAGCGCCACCTACGAGCAGTACTTC
many	14	TRBJ2-7	TRBV28	.	CASSPRGAFYEQYF	TGTGCCAGCAGTCCCCGGGGGGCGTTCTACGAGCAGTACTTC
many	13	TRBJ2-3	TRBV2	.	CASRGLRTDTQYF	TGTGCCAGCAGAGGGCTACGCACAGATACGCAGTATTTT
many	15	TRBJ1-1	TRBV3-1	TRBD1	CASSMWGQGDGEAFF	TGTGCCAGCAGCATGTGGGGACAGGGGGACGGTGAAGCTTTCTTT
many	14	TRBJ1-2	TRBV19	.	CASSPHEGRAGYTF	TGTGCCAGTAGTCCACATGAGGGCAGGGCAGGCTACACCTTC
large	14	TRBJ1-1	TRBV7-2	.	CASSLQALNTEAFF	TGTGCCAGCAGCCTACAGGCCCTGAACACTGAAGCTTTCTTT
many	14	TRBJ2-2	TRBV9	.	CASSPRGGTGELFF	TGTGCCAGCAGCCCAAGAGGGGGGACCGGGGAGCTGTTTTTT